This TCR beta chain comes out of a study of blood T cells in healthy people across ages. The authors ran a second PCR of about 7 to 11 cycles using a sample-barcoded 5' primer and a J-beta primer mix. TCRdb ran MiXCR on the 5' RACE reads and lists one entry per CDR3 protein. This sample has more than 900,000 distinct CDR3 sequences, with about 27% found just once. The same data also contributed to another study, on T cells of mothers and their children. Turning to that study: For unrelated pairs as for related ones, thymic selection shapes TCR recombination output similarly.

The sample taken for sequencing was blood. This sequence was found in a woman aged 40 to 50 in good health.

CDR3 DNA: TGTGCCAGCAGTCGACAGGAAGGCACCGGGGAGCTGTTTTTT. Translation gives CASSRQEGTGELFF. The chain recombines TRBV12-3 or TRBV12-4 with TRBJ2-2, with D perhaps TRBD1 (6 bases). There are 14 residues in the CDR3. Trimming took 5 bases from V and 4 from J, leaving 11 bases between them.